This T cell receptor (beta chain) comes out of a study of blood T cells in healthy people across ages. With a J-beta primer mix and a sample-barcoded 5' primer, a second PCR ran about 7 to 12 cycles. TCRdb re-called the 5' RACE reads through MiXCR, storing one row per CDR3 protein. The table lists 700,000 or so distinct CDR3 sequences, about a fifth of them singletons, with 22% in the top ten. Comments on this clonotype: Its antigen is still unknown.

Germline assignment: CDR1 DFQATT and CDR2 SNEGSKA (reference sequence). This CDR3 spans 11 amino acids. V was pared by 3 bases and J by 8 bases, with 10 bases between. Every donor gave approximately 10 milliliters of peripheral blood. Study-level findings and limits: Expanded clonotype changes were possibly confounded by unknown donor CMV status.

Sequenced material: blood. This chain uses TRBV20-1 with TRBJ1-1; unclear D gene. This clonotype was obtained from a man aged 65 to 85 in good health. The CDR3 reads CSARIRGEAFF. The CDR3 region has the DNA TGCAGTGCTAGGATCAGAGGGGAAGCTTTCTTT.